These 8 T cell receptor beta chains originate from one sample sequenced in a study of technical replicates of blood from a handful of donors. Method: immunoSEQ multiplex PCR; TCRdb's copy keeps in-frame clones and lacks some. The table shows 80,000 or so clones, with roughly 98% occurring only once. The sequencing sample was made of T cells isolated from PBMCs. The source of these receptors is a human donor in good health.

V is TRBV6-1 and J is TRBJ2-1; 10 nucleotides align to TRBD2. The CDR3 loop spans 15 amino acids. From germline, CDR1 is MNHNS and CDR2 SASEGT. Trimming removed 1 base from V and 3 bases from J; junction bases left unmatched: 0. The CDR3 region is CASSEVAGGYNEQFF. CDR3 nucleotide sequence: TGTGCCAGCAGTGAAGTAGCGGGAGGCTACAATGAGCAGTTCTTC.

V gene TRBV11-3 combines with J gene TRBJ1-2; D is perhaps TRBD1 (5 bases). The germline V gene encodes CDR1 SGHNT and CDR2 YENEEA. V gave up 5 bases and J gave up 8 bases, with 18 bases separating them. The CDR3 spans 14 residues. CDR3 region: CASSNTNQGKGYTF. DNA for the CDR3: TGTGCCAGCAGCAACACCAATCAGGGAAAAGGCTACACCTTC.

The chain uses TRBV7-9 and TRBJ2-1; D uncertain. This CDR3 is 15 amino acids long. V lost 5 bases to trimming and J lost 4 bases, with 15 bases between them. Per the germline V gene, CDR1 is SEHNR and CDR2 is FQNEAQ (reference sequence). The CDR3 bases are TGTGCCAGCAGCCCTACGTCTTCCTCGTACAATGAGCAGTTCTTC. Its protein is CASSPTSSSYNEQFF.

The rearrangement joins TRBV2 to TRBJ1-1, with D possibly matching TRBD1 (6 bases). CDR3 length: 14 residues. CDR1 and CDR2 (germline): SNHLY, FYNNEI. Trimming removed 8 bases from V and 1 base from J, with 14 bases in between. CDR3 sequence reads: CASRQGTRNTEAFF. The CDR3 DNA sequence: TGTGCCAGCCGGCAGGGGACACGGAACACTGAAGCTTTCTTT.

The count of this clone is one. The DNA for the CDR3 is TGTGCCAGCAGCGTAGTCTCAGGACAGGGGTTATGGTGGGACACCGGGGAGCTGTTTTTT. Translation: CASSVVSGQGLWWDTGELFF. The chain employs TRBV9 and TRBJ2-2; TRBD1 aligns across 9 bases. V trimming: 0 bases; J trimming: 3 bases; junction bases outside the gene matches: 15. The germline CDR1 and CDR2 sequences are SGDLS and YYNGEE. The CDR3 is 20 residues long.

The V and J genes are TRBV7-6 and TRBJ1-3; 7 bases map to TRBD1. The CDR3 runs to 14 residues. Germline CDR1 SGHVS, CDR2 FNYEAQ. V was clipped by 4 bases and J by 4 bases; unmatched bases: 4. In nucleotides, the CDR3 is TGTGCCAGCAGCTCTAGACAGGGCGGAAACACCATATATTTT. Protein sequence: CASSSRQGGNTIYF.

Written as DNA, the CDR3 is TGCAGCGCAGGGACTAGTAGCGGGTTGGAGCAGTTCTTC. Amino acid sequence: CSAGTSSGLEQFF. V and J are TRBV29-1 and TRBJ2-1; 8 bases match TRBD2. This CDR3 comprises 13 residues. The V segment lost 7 bases and the J segment 10 bases; nucleotides outside the gene matches: 12. CDR1 SQVTM and CDR2 ANQGSEA come from the germline V gene.

J is TRBJ1-4 and V is TRBV10-2; 7 bases match TRBD1. The V gene end was trimmed by 10 bases and the J gene end by 1 base; junction bases not matched to a gene: 9. CDR1 is WSHSY, CDR2 SAAADI, per germline. This CDR3 has 15 residues. The CDR3 region is CATTQPGGTNEKLFF. The CDR3 DNA is TGCGCCACCACACAACCAGGGGGAACTAATGAAAAACTGTTTTTT.